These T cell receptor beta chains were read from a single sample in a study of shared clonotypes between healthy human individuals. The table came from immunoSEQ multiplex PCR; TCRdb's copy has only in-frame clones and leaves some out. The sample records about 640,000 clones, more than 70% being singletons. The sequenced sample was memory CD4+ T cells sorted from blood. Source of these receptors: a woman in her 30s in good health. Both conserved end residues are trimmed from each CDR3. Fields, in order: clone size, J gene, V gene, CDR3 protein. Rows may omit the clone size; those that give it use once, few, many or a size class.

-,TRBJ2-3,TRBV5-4,ASSLPLDTQY
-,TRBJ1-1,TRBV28,ASSLAGLRAF
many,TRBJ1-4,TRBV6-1,ASSAGTGGGVTNEKLF
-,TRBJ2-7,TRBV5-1,ASSLISGRADEQY
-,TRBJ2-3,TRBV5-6,ASSNRDRGGTQY
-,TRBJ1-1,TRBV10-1,ASMENMNTEAF
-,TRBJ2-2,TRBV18,ASSPLLFAPGNTGELF
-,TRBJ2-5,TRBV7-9,ASSKVARETQY
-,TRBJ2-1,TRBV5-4,ASSLSDRATYNEQF
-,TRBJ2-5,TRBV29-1,SVVISGRRETQY
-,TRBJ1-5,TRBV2,AGSRELSNQPQH
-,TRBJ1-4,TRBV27,ASAGTGGEKLF
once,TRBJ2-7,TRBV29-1,SAASDYEQY
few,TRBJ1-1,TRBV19,ASSRERDTEAF
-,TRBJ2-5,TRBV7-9,ASSSQTETQY
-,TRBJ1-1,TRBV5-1,ASSLGTENTEAF
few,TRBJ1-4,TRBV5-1,ASSPGTDEKLF
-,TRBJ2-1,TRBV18,ASSPTQGSSYNEQF
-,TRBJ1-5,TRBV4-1,ASSQGVPGQPQH
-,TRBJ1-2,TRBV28,ASSPWTTNYGYT
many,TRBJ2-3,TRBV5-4,ASSDTMTDTQY
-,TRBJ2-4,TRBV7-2,ASTPTVLAKNIQY
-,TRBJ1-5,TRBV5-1,ASSHAGGNQPQH
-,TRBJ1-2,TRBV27,ASSLTRTAAGYT
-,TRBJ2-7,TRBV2,ASWNIAGGTYEQY
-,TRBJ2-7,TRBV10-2,ASSDGAGASYEQY
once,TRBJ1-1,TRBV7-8,ASSLAGWTEAF
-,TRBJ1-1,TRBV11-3,ASSLVKDSEAF
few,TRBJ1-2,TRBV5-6,ASSGSDRVYGYT
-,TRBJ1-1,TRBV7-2,ASSLAPGMNTEAF
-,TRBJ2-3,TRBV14,ASSHTGRLTDTQY
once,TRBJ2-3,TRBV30,ATPAGGPGDTQY
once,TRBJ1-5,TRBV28,ASQSATGTLSNQPQH
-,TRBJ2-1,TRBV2,ASTPRGNEQF
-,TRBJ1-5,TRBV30,ADPTGNQPQH
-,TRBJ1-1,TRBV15,ATSREARTEAF
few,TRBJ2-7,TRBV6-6,ASRMDSYEQY
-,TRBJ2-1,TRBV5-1,ASSLGTISSYNEQF
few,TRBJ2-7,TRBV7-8,ASSRTDHYEQY
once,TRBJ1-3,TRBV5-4,ASSLTGGPTSGNTIY
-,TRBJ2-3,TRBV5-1,ASRTLSSGSTDTQY
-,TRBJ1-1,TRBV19,ASSIRQVTEAF
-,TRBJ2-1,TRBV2,ASKRDHYNEQF
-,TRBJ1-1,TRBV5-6,ASSLGVNTEAF
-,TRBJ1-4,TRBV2,ASSAGTYEKLF
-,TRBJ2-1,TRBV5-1,ASSLMGSYNEQF
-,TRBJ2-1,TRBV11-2,ASSSGLYNEQF
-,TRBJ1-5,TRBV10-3,AISDATGWLQPQH
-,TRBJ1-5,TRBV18,ASSPVRQTMDSHQPQH
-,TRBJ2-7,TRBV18,ASSPQGLAGYEQY
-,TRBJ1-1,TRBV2,ASSEHMDTEAF
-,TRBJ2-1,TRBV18,ASSPRAEGGEQF
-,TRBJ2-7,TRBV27,ASSFLPGQGSYEQY
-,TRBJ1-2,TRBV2,ASSEQGQGRGYT
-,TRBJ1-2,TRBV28,ASSLFRGQGYT